Each of the 21 T cell receptor beta chains below was sequenced from the same sample in a study of T-cell memory formation after mild COVID-19. TCRdb reanalysed the 5' RACE reads using MiXCR and keeps one entry per CDR3 protein. The sample shows roughly 130,000 distinct CDR3 sequences, about 5.9% of them seen only once. Sequencing used PBMCs or a T cell subset sorted from them (not recorded which). The receptors shown here come from an adult woman who had mild COVID-19 (a few samples of this study predate the infection). Cell type and time point are not known.

This clonotype has ten or more counts. The rearrangement links TRBV20-1 to TRBJ2-1, with TRBD1 matching 8 bases. J lost 12 bases, V lost 3 bases, and 7 bases had no gene match. The CDR3 contains 12 residues. Germline CDR1 and CDR2: DFQATT and SNEGSKA (reference sequence). The CDR3 nucleotides are TGCAGTGCTAGTCAATTAGGACAGGGGCAGTTCTTC. It is translated as CSASQLGQGQFF.

As concerns this clonotype: A much larger clone differs from this one at a single base, so this may be a read error. This chain joins TRBV4-1 and TRBJ2-1; D is uncertain. The CDR3 contains 13 residues. Germline V gene lookup returns CDR1 MGHRA and CDR2 YSYEKL. CDR3 nucleotide sequence: TGCGCCAGCAGACAAGCTCTCCGGGTTGAGCAGTTCTTC. This sequence encodes CASRQALRVEQFF.

This clonotype was observed at least ten times. The rearrangement links TRBV4-1 to TRBJ2-2, with D possibly matching TRBD1 (6 bases). This CDR3 spans 16 amino acids. Trimming left V 0 bases short and J 3 bases short, with 11 bases between. CDR1 is MGHRA and CDR2 is YSYEKL in the germline V gene. The CDR3 nucleotides read TGCGCCAGCAGCCAAGATCCAGGGGCCCACACCGGGGAGCTGTTTTTT. This translates into CASSQDPGAHTGELFF.

The CDR3 loop is CASSPLGAQEQYF. The DNA of the CDR3 is TGTGCCAGCAGCCCCCTGGGGGCCCAGGAGCAGTACTTC. The chain uses TRBV5-6 and TRBJ2-7; D may be TRBD1 (6 bases). This CDR3 contains 13 residues. Germline CDR1 reads SGHDT; CDR2 reads YYEEEE. V lost 4 bases, J lost 7 bases, and 15 bases lay in between. Drawing the rest from reference TRBV5-6 and TRBJ2-7, the complete variable domain is DAGVTQSPTHLIKTRGQQVTLRCSPKSGHDTVSWYQQALGQGPQFIFQYYEEEERQRGNFPDRFSGHQFPNYSSELNVNALLLGDSALYLCASSPLGAQEQYFGPGTRLTVT.

The sample holds many counts of this clonotype. V and J are TRBV6-2 or TRBV6-3 and TRBJ1-2; D might be TRBD1 (6 bases). V lost 4 bases to trimming and J lost 4 bases, with 13 bases between them. The germline gives CDR1 MNHEY, CDR2 SVGEGT. The CDR3 has 14 residues. For the CDR3, the DNA is TGTGCCAGCAGTTTATCAACAGGGAGCTATGGCTACACCTTC. Amino acids: CASSLSTGSYGYTF.

This clonotype was picked up a small number of times. The chain joins TRBV9 to TRBJ1-1; TRBD1 matches 9 bases. The CDR3 contains 15 residues. J lost 4 bases, V lost 0 bases, and 4 bases had no gene match. Germline values: CDR1 SGDLS, CDR2 YYNGEE. CDR3 protein: CASSVEGQGSTEAFF. The CDR3 region has the DNA TGTGCCAGCAGCGTAGAGGGACAGGGCAGCACTGAAGCTTTCTTT.

This clonotype was recorded at least ten times. V and J are TRBV2 and TRBJ2-6; D gene ambiguous. Germline CDR1 SNHLY, CDR2 FYNNEI. V lost 10 bases, J lost 0 bases, and 10 bases lay in between. The CDR3 extends over 14 amino acids. DNA for the CDR3: TGTGCCATCGTGCTGGACTCTGGGGCCAACGTCCTGACTTTC. Encoded protein: CAIVLDSGANVLTF.

This clonotype was counted at least ten times. This chain connects TRBV18 to TRBJ2-7; 8 positions agree with TRBD1. Germline V gene lookup returns CDR1 KGHSH and CDR2 LQKENI. The CDR3 sequence is 16 residues long. V shed 2 bases and J 2 bases; nucleotides not matched to a gene: 8. CDR3 DNA sequence: TGTGCCAGCTCACCAGAATCCGGGACAGGTCCCTACGAGCAGTACTTC. It translates to CASSPESGTGPYEQYF.

This clonotype was seen only a few times. This chain's CDR3 is CASSQDVGQGADTQYF. The CDR3 DNA is TGCGCCAGCAGCCAAGATGTGGGACAGGGGGCAGATACGCAGTATTTT. This chain links TRBV4-1 with TRBJ2-3; 11 nucleotides match TRBD1. The length of the CDR3 is 16 residues. Germline trimming cut 0 bases from V and 4 bases from J; bases unmatched to any gene: 3. Looked up from germline, CDR1 is MGHRA and CDR2 is YSYEKL.

This clonotype was seen many times. CDR3 amino acids: CASSQVAGSTDTQYF. CDR3 sequence (DNA): TGCGCCAGCAGCCAAGTAGCGGGTAGCACAGATACGCAGTATTTT. The genes are TRBV4-3 and TRBJ2-3; 7 bases are shared with TRBD2. The CDR3 is made up of 15 amino acids. Unmatched junction bases numbered 1, after V lost 1 base and J lost 0 bases. Germline CDR1 is LGHNA and CDR2 is YSLEER.

This clonotype was counted ten times or more. J is TRBJ1-2 and V is TRBV20-1; a possible D gene is TRBD1 (6 bases). The CDR3 is made up of 13 amino acids. The V end was cut by 6 bases, the J end by 0 bases, with 11 bases between. Per the germline V gene, CDR1 is DFQATT and CDR2 is SNEGSKA (reference sequence). CDR3 sequence reads: CSAPTGANYGYTF. In DNA, the CDR3 is TGCAGTGCCCCGACAGGAGCTAACTATGGCTACACCTTC.

This clonotype came up many times. This chain uses TRBV6-5 with TRBJ2-7; TRBD1 agrees at 10 bases. Germline V lookup: CDR1 MNHEY, CDR2 SVGAGI. The CDR3 runs to 15 residues. The J segment lost 2 bases and the V segment lost 4 bases, leaving 5 bases of the junction unmatched. Here the CDR3 reads CASSSSGTGAYEQYF. The CDR3 DNA follows: TGTGCCAGCAGTTCCTCCGGGACAGGGGCCTACGAGCAGTACTTC.

Ten or more counts support this clonotype. The chain is built from TRBV6-6 and TRBJ2-7; D perhaps matches TRBD1 (7 bases). The CDR3 spans 15 residues. V dropped 5 bases and J dropped 2 bases, with 16 bases sitting between them. In germline, CDR1 is MNHNY, CDR2 SVGAGI (reference sequence). CDR3 sequence: CASSARDSFPYEQYF. The CDR3 DNA reads TGTGCCAGCAGTGCGCGGGACAGCTTCCCCTACGAGCAGTACTTC.

J is TRBJ2-1 and V is TRBV7-9; 12 nucleotides line up with TRBD1. The CDR3 runs 14 residues. With V trimmed by 4 bases and J by 8 bases, 3 bases remained unmatched. The germline V gene has CDR1 SEHNR and CDR2 FQNEAQ (reference sequence). The CDR3 DNA is TGTGCCAGCAGCTGGGGACAGGGGGCGGATGAGCAGTTCTTC. Its translation: CASSWGQGADEQFF.

V is TRBV12-3 or TRBV12-4 and J is TRBJ2-2; 7 bases line up with TRBD1. This CDR3 is 14 amino acids long. J gave up 2 bases and V 4 bases, and 1 base lay outside the gene matches. CDR3 DNA: TGTGCCAGCAGTTGGGACAGAAACACCGGGGAGCTGTTTTTT. Amino acid sequence: CASSWDRNTGELFF.

This clonotype was detected only a few times. The J gene is TRBJ1-6, the V gene TRBV12-3 or TRBV12-4, with D uncertain. V was trimmed by 3 bases and J by 7 bases, leaving 10 bases between them. The CDR3 has 14 amino acids. The CDR3 DNA reads TGTGCCAGCAGTTTGTTAGAGAGGAATTCACCCCTCCACTTT. Protein product: CASSLLERNSPLHF.

This clonotype was detected a few times. V gene TRBV12-3 or TRBV12-4 combines with J gene TRBJ2-5, with TRBD2 identical over 14 bases. With V trimmed by 5 bases and J by 6 bases, 5 bases remained unmatched. CDR3 length equals 15 residues. The CDR3 sequence: CASSRLAGGPKTQYF. In DNA, the CDR3 is TGTGCCAGCAGTCGACTAGCGGGGGGGCCTAAGACCCAGTACTTC.

V is TRBV19 and J is TRBJ2-7; D gene unclear. This CDR3 has 13 residues. V dropped 1 base and J dropped 7 bases, with 11 bases sitting between them. In germline, CDR1 is LNHDA, CDR2 SQIVND (reference sequence). The CDR3 region is CASSIGLELEQYF. The CDR3 bases are TGTGCCAGTAGTATAGGTCTGGAGCTGGAGCAGTACTTC.

This clonotype showed up just a few times. V and J are TRBV6-5 and TRBJ2-1, with 9 nucleotides matching TRBD1. Germline CDR1 is MNHEY and CDR2 is SVGAGI. This CDR3 is 16 amino acids long. V dropped 5 bases and J dropped 7; count of bases not matched to a gene: 12. For the CDR3, the DNA is TGTGCCAGCAGTGAGGTAGGGACAGGGCGGTGGAATGAGCAGTTCTTC. Its protein is CASSEVGTGRWNEQFF.

The sample holds a few counts of this clonotype. The DNA for the CDR3 is TGTGCCAGCAGTCCTCGGACTAGCGGGGGAGGTACCGGGGAGCTGTTTTTT. It codes for CASSPRTSGGGTGELFF. The chain has TRBV12-3 or TRBV12-4 and TRBJ2-2; 13 nucleotides align to TRBD2. The CDR3 totals 17 residues. Losses at the gene ends were 5 bases for V and 5 bases for J; bases not matched to a gene: 8.

The chain joins TRBV20-1 to TRBJ2-7, with D tentatively TRBD1 (6 bases). Trimming shortened V by 3 bases and J by 7 bases, and 10 bases separated the two germline ends. CDR3 size: 11 residues. Germline CDR1 DFQATT, CDR2 SNEGSKA (reference sequence). The CDR3 reads CSARGHAEQYF. Here the CDR3 DNA reads TGCAGTGCTAGGGGACACGCAGAGCAGTACTTC.